The 13 T cell receptor beta chains presented below share a single source sample, sequenced in a study of blood T cell repertoires in COVID-19. Produced via immunoSEQ multiplex PCR; TCRdb's table is partial and in-frame only. The data contain 65,000 to 70,000 clones, about 80% of them singletons. The sequencing sample was made of peripheral blood. These receptor sequences come from a woman in her fifties or sixties with acute or convalescent COVID-19.

The chain recombines TRBV9 with TRBJ2-5; 9 nucleotides line up with TRBD1. This CDR3 is 15 amino acids long. Germline V gene data show CDR1 as SGDLS and CDR2 as YYNGEE. V shed 3 bases, J shed 4 bases, and the junction held 7 bases outside the gene matches. CDR3 in amino acids: CASSEGTGFGETQYF. CDR3 sequence (DNA): TGTGCCAGCAGCGAAGGGACAGGGTTCGGAGAGACCCAGTACTTC.

The genes are TRBV3-1 (or the pseudogene TRBV3-2) and TRBJ2-5; D perhaps matches TRBD2 (6 bases). The CDR3 loop spans 15 amino acids. From germline, CDR1 is LGHDT and CDR2 YNNKEL (reference sequence). V was shortened by 6 bases and J by 4 bases, with 18 bases between the two germline ends. CDR3 in amino acids: CASSGSGPGGETQYF. The CDR3 DNA sequence: TGTGCCAGCAGTGGATCGGGTCCCGGGGGAGAGACCCAGTACTTC.

The chain uses TRBV12-3 or TRBV12-4 and TRBJ1-1; D is possibly TRBD1 (6 bases). With 7 bases removed from V and 3 bases from J, the gap between germline ends came to 12 bases. CDR3 length: 13 amino acids. DNA of the CDR3: TGTGCCAGCACTAGGCACAGGGACACTGAAGCTTTCTTT. This codes for CASTRHRDTEAFF.

The chain links TRBV7-6 to TRBJ2-5; 7 bases agree with TRBD2. The V gene's germline CDR1 is SGHVS and CDR2 FNYEAQ. The CDR3 has 13 residues. The junction had 6 bases not matched to a gene; V was cut back by 6 bases and J by 5 bases. CDR3 in DNA: TGTGCCAGCAGACAAGCGGGGTTGGAGACCCAGTACTTC. Protein: CASRQAGLETQYF.

The CDR3, as DNA: TGCGCCAGCAGCACGGACAGCCGGACCGAAAAACTGTTTTTT. Translation: CASSTDSRTEKLFF. This chain uses TRBV5-1 with TRBJ1-4, with D possibly matching TRBD1 (6 bases). Germline lookup yields CDR1 SGHRS and CDR2 YFSETQ. Trimming stripped 4 bases from V and 8 bases from J, with 15 bases between. The CDR3 sequence is 14 residues long.

The gene calls are TRBV24-1 and TRBJ2-5; D uncertain. The CDR3 is 13 residues long. Germline-derived CDR1 and CDR2 are KGHDR and SFDVKD. Trimming shortened V by 4 bases and J by 5 bases, and 10 bases separated the two germline ends. In DNA form, the CDR3 reads TGTGCCACCAGTGAAGGCTCCGGGGAGACCCAGTACTTC. Translated: CATSEGSGETQYF.

J is TRBJ1-2 and V is TRBV25-1, with a weak D call TRBD1 (5 bases). The CDR3 is 12 residues long. Germline assignment: CDR1 MGHDK and CDR2 SYGVNS. Trimming took off 8 bases at V and 8 bases at J, with 15 bases between the two ends. The CDR3 nucleotides are TGTGCCAGCCGAGCAGGGTGGTCGGGCTACACCTTC. Its protein is CASRAGWSGYTF.

This clone was detected only a few times. The chain employs TRBV19 and TRBJ1-2; 9 bases align to TRBD1. Germline V lookup: CDR1 LNHDA, CDR2 SQIVND (reference sequence). This CDR3 contains 15 residues. The V segment lost 4 bases and the J segment 6 bases; nucleotides outside the gene matches: 9. The CDR3 DNA sequence: TGTGCCAGTAGTAGGGGCCGGGACAGGGTCCATGGCTACACCTTC. This encodes CASSRGRDRVHGYTF.

This clone was observed a single time. The CDR3 DNA follows: TGTGCCAGCAGCGTCTTGTCCGGCGAGACAGTCTATGGCTACACCTTC. It is translated as CASSVLSGETVYGYTF. The chain links TRBV9 to TRBJ1-2, with a weak D call TRBD1 (5 bases). V lost 2 bases and J lost 4, with 18 bases in between. The CDR3 covers 16 residues. Germline CDR1 and CDR2: SGDLS and YYNGEE.

The J gene is TRBJ2-3, the V gene TRBV10-3; 13 bases align to TRBD2. With 6 bases clipped from V and 1 base from J, the junction kept 7 bases outside the gene matches. Germline CDR1 reads ENHRY; CDR2 reads SYGVKD. The CDR3 runs to 17 residues. CDR3 nucleotide sequence: TGTGCCATCAGCCGTTCCGGGACTAGCGGGGGCACAGATACGCAGTATTTT. Its protein is CAISRSGTSGGTDTQYF.

This sequence joins TRBV7-2 and TRBJ2-7, with D maybe TRBD1 (5 bases). The length of the CDR3 is 13 residues. Per germline, CDR1 SGHTA and CDR2 FQGNSA. V dropped 0 bases and J dropped 6 bases, with 9 bases sitting between them. Here the CDR3 reads CASSLAGVREQYF. Written as DNA, the CDR3 is TGTGCCAGCAGCTTAGCAGGGGTCCGCGAGCAGTACTTC.

Here the CDR3 reads CASSYLRVEQYF. DNA for the CDR3: TGTGCCAGCAGTTACCTACGAGTGGAGCAGTACTTC. The chain couples TRBV7-9 to TRBJ2-7; no clear D. CDR1 SEHNR and CDR2 FQNEAQ come from the germline V gene (reference sequence). CDR3 length: 12 residues. V was clipped by 6 bases and J by 7 bases, with 13 bases between them.

CDR3 DNA: TGTGCCAGTAGTACGCTGACAGGGGGAGGCACTGAAGCTTTCTTT. This translates into CASSTLTGGGTEAFF. The genes are TRBV19 and TRBJ1-1; 9 bases fit TRBD1. Germline CDR1 and CDR2: LNHDA and SQIVND (reference sequence). CDR3 length: 15 amino acids. V lost 4 bases to trimming and J lost 4 bases; unmatched junction nucleotides: 7.